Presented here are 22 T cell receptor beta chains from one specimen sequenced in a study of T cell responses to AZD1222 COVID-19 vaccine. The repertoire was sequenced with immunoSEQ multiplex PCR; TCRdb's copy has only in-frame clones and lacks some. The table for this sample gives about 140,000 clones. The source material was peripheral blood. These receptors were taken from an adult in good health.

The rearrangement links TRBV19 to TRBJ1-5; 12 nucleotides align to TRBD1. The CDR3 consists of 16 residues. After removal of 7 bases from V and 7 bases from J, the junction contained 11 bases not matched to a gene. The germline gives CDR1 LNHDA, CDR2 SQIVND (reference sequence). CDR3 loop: CASTPWGQGARQPQHF. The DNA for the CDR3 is TGTGCCAGTACCCCCTGGGGACAGGGGGCGCGGCAGCCCCAGCATTTT.

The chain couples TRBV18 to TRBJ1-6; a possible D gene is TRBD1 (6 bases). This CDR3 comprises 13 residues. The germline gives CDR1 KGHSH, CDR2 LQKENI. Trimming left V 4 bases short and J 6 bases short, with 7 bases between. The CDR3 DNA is TGTGCCAGCTCACGGGACACTAATTCACCCCTCCACTTT. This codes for CASSRDTNSPLHF.

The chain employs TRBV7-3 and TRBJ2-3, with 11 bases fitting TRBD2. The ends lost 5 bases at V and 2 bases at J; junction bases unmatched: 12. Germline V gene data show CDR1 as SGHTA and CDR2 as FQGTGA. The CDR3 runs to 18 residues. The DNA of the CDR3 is TGTGCCAGCAGCCTCACTTCCGGGACTAGCGGATTCACAGATACGCAGTATTTT. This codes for CASSLTSGTSGFTDTQYF.

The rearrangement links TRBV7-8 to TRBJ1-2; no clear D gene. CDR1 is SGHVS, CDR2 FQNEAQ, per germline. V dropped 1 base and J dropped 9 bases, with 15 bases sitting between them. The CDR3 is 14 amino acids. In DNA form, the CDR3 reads TGTGCCAGCAGCTTAGAGGGAAGAAGACGAAGCTACACCTTC. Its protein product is CASSLEGRRRSYTF. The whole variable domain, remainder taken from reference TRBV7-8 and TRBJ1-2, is GAGVSQSPRYKVAKRGQDVALRCDPISGHVSLFWYQQALGQGPEFLTYFQNEAQLDKSGLPSDRFFAERPEGSVSTLKIQRTQQEDSAVYLCASSLEGRRRSYTFGSGTRLTVV.

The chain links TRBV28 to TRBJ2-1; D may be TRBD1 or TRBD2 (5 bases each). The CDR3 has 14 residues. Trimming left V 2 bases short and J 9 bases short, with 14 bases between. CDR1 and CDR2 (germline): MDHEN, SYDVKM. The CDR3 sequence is CASSLNRWGSEQFF. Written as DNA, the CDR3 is TGTGCCAGCAGTTTAAACAGGTGGGGGAGTGAGCAGTTCTTC.

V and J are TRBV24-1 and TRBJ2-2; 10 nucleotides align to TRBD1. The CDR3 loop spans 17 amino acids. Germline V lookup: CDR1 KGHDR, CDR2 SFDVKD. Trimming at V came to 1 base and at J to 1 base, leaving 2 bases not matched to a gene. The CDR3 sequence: CATSDLRDRGNTGELFF. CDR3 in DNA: TGTGCCACCAGTGATTTACGGGACAGGGGGAACACCGGGGAGCTGTTTTTT.

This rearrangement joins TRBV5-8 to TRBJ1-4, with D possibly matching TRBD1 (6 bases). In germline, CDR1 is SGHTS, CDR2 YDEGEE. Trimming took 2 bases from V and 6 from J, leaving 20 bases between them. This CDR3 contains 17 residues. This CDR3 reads CASSFDWGAGTDEKLFF. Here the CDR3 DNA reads TGTGCCAGCAGCTTTGATTGGGGGGCCGGAACGGATGAAAAACTGTTTTTT.

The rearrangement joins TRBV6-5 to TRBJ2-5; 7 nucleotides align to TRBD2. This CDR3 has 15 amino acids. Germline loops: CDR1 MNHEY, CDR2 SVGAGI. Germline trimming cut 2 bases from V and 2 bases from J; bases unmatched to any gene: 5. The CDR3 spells CASSYVKRGQETQYF. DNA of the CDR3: TGTGCCAGCAGTTACGTTAAGCGGGGACAAGAGACCCAGTACTTC.

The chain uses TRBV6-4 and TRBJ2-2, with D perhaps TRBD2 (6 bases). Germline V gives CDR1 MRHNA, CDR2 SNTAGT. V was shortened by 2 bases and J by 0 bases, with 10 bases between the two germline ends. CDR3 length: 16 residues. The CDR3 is CASSDVPGANTGELFF. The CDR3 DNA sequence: TGTGCCAGCAGTGACGTGCCGGGGGCGAACACCGGGGAGCTGTTTTTT.

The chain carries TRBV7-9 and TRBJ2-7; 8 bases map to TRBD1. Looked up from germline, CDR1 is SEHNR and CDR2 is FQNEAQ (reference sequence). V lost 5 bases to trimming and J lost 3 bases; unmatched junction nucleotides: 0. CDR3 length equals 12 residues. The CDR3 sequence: CASSGQGYEQYF. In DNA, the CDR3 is TGTGCCAGCAGCGGACAGGGCTACGAGCAGTACTTC.

The CDR3 coding sequence is TGTGCCAGCAGCTCCCGTCGGGACTCCCGAGAGGATACGCAGTATTTT. Translation: CASSSRRDSREDTQYF. The gene calls are TRBV5-6 and TRBJ2-3, with D tentatively TRBD2 (6 bases). CDR3 length equals 16 residues. The germline gives CDR1 SGHDT, CDR2 YYEEEE. The V and J ends lost 3 bases and 6 bases respectively, with 20 bases between them.

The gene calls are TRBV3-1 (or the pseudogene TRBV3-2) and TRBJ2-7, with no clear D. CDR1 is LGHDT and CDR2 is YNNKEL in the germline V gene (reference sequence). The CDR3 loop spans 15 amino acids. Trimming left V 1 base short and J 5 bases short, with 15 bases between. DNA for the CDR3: TGTGCCAGCAGCCAAGGGCTACGCTCATCCGACGAGCAGTACTTC. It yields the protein CASSQGLRSSDEQYF.

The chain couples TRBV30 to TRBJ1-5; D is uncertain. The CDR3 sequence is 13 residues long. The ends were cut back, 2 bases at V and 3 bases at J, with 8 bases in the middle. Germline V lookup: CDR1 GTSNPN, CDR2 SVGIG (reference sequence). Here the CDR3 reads CAWSPGINQPQHF. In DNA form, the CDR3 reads TGTGCCTGGAGTCCGGGGATCAATCAGCCCCAGCATTTT.

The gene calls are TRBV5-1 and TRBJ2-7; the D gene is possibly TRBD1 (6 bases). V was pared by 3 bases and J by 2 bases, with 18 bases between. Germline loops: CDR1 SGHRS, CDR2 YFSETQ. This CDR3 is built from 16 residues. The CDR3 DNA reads TGCGCCAGCAGCTGGGGGCCGGGACACCTAACCTACGAGCAGTACTTC. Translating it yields CASSWGPGHLTYEQYF.

The CDR3 sequence is CASSQTGGEQFF. The CDR3 DNA reads TGTGCCAGCAGCCAAACGGGAGGTGAGCAGTTCTTC. The chain recombines TRBV3-1 (or the pseudogene TRBV3-2) with TRBJ2-1; 7 nucleotides match TRBD2. V shed 2 bases, J shed 9 bases, and the junction held 1 base outside the gene matches. Germline CDR1 reads LGHDT; CDR2 reads YNNKEL (reference sequence). There are 12 residues in the CDR3.

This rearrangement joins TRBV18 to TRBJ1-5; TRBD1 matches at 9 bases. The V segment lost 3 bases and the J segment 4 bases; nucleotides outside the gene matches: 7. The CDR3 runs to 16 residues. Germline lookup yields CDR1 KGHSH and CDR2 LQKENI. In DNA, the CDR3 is TGTGCCAGCTCACCTCGTGACAGGGGGGTAAATCAGCCCCAGCATTTT. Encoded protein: CASSPRDRGVNQPQHF.

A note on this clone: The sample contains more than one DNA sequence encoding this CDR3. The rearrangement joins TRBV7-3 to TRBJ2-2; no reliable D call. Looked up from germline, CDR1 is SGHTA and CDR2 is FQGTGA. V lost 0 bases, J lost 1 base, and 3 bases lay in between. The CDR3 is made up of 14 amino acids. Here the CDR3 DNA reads TGTGCCAGCAGCTTAACCAGGAACACCGGGGAGCTGTTTTTT. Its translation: CASSLTRNTGELFF.

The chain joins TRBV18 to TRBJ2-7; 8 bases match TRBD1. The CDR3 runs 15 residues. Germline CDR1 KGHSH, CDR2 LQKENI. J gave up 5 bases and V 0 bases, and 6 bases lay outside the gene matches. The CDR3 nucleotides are TGTGCCAGCTCACCACCGGACAGGGATCCCCACGAGCAGTACTTC. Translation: CASSPPDRDPHEQYF. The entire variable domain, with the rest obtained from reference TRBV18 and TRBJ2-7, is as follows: NAGVMQNPRHLVRRRGQEARLRCSPMKGHSHVYWYRQLPEEGLKFMVYLQKENIIDESGMPKERFSAEFPKEGPSILRIQQVVRGDSAAYFCASSPPDRDPHEQYFGPGTRLTVT.

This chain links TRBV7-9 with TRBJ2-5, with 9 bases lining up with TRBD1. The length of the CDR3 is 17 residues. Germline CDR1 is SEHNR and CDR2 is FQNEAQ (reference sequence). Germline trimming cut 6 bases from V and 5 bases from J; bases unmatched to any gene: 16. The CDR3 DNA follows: TGTGCCAGCAGTCGGTCCGGGACAGGGCGGGCGGGGGAGACCCAGTACTTC. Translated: CASSRSGTGRAGETQYF.

The CDR3 is CASSTLAGRTDTQYF. The CDR3 coding sequence is TGTGCCAGCAGTACCCTAGCGGGACGCACAGATACGCAGTATTTT. The rearrangement links TRBV2 to TRBJ2-3; the match to TRBD2 covers 9 bases. J was trimmed by 1 base and V by 5 bases; bases with no gene match: 4. Germline V gives CDR1 SNHLY, CDR2 FYNNEI. The CDR3 is 15 amino acids.

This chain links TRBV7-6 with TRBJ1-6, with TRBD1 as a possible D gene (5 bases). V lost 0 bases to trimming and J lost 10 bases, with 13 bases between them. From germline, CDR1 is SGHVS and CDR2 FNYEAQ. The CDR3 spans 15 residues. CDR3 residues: CASSLAGGVESPLHF. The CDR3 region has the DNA TGTGCCAGCAGCTTAGCGGGGGGGGTTGAGTCACCCCTCCACTTT.

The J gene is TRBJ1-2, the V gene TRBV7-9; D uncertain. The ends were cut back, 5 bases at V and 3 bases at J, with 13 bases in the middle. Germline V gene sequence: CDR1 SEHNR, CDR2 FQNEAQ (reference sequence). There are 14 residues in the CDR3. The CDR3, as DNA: TGTGCCAGCAGCAGCTGGAAGGTGGACTATGGCTACACCTTC. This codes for CASSSWKVDYGYTF.